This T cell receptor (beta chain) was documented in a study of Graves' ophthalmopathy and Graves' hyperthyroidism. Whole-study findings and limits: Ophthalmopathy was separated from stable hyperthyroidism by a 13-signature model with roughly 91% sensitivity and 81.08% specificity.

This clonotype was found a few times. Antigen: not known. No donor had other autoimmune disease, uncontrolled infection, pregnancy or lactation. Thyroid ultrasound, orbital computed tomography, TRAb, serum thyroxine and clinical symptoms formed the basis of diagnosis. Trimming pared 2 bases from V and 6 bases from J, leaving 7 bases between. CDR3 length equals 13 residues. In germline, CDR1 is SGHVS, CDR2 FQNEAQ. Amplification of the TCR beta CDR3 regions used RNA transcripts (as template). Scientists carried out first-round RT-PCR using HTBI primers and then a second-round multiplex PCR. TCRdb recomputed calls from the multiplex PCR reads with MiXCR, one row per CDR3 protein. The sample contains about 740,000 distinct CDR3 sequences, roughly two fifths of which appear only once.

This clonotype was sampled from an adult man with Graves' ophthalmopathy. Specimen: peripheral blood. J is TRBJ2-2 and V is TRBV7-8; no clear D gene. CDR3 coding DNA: TGTGCCAGCAGCTTAAGTAGGTCCGGGGAGCTGTTTTTT. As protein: CASSLSRSGELFF. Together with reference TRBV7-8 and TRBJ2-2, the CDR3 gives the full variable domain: GAGVSQSPRYKVAKRGQDVALRCDPISGHVSLFWYQQALGQGPEFLTYFQNEAQLDKSGLPSDRFFAERPEGSVSTLKIQRTQQEDSAVYLCASSLSRSGELFFGEGSRLTVL.